Listed here are 17 T cell receptor beta chains from one sample, sequenced in a study. Adaptor-ligated barcode primers were used to amplify TRBV12-4/TRBJ1-2 clonotypes. TCRdb re-called the multiplex PCR reads with MiXCR, one entry per CDR3 protein. The sample carries 450 to 600 distinct CDR3 sequences, just over 5% recorded once. The sequenced sample was naive CD4+ T cells sorted from blood. Documented subset: naive CD4+ T cells, CD4+CD45RA+CD25-. The receptor source for this set is a female donor with breast cancer.

This clonotype is categorized as medium-sized (0.01 to 0.1%). The rearrangement joins TRBV12-3 or TRBV12-4 to TRBJ1-2, with unresolved D. The CDR3 has 13 amino acids. Trimming cost V 1 base and J 1 base, with 4 bases left between them. The CDR3 DNA sequence: TGTGCCAGCAGTTTAGAAAGTAACTATGGCTACACCTTC. This encodes CASSLESNYGYTF.

V and J are TRBV12-3 or TRBV12-4 and TRBJ1-2; D call uncertain. The length of the CDR3 is 14 residues. Between the trimmed V and J ends, which lost 2 bases and 3 bases, there was a span of 10 bases. The CDR3 DNA follows: TGTGCCAGCAGTTTAATGGAGGTAGACTATGGCTACACCTTC. It specifies CASSLMEVDYGYTF.

This clonotype counts as medium-sized. V gene TRBV12-3 or TRBV12-4 combines with J gene TRBJ1-2, with unresolved D. Trimming pared 4 bases from V and 3 bases from J, leaving 3 bases between. CDR3 size: 11 residues. CDR3 coding DNA: TGTGCCAGCAGTTCCCACTATGGCTACACCTTC. Translating gives CASSSHYGYTF.

This clonotype qualifies as medium-sized. The chain joins TRBV12-3 or TRBV12-4 to TRBJ1-2; no firm D call. This CDR3 has 13 residues. V dropped 3 bases and J dropped 7 bases, with 12 bases sitting between them. This CDR3 is CASSFEVRGGYTF. The CDR3 nucleotides are TGTGCCAGCAGTTTCGAAGTTCGAGGTGGCTACACCTTC.

The chain has TRBV12-3 or TRBV12-4 and TRBJ1-2; tentative D call: TRBD1 (5 bases). V lost 3 bases and J lost 2, with 13 bases in between. This CDR3 region has 15 residues. The CDR3 loop is CASSLRDSGNYGYTF. CDR3 DNA sequence: TGTGCCAGCAGTTTGAGAGACAGTGGGAACTATGGCTACACCTTC.

By proportion, this clonotype is medium-sized. The chain links TRBV12-3 or TRBV12-4 to TRBJ1-2, with a tentative D call TRBD1 (5 bases). The CDR3 has 13 amino acids. V dropped 2 bases and J dropped 4 bases, with 8 bases sitting between them. This CDR3 reads CASSLRQGYGYTF. As DNA, the CDR3 is TGTGCCAGCAGTTTAAGGCAGGGCTATGGCTACACCTTC.

Sample share makes this clonotype medium-sized. The chain couples TRBV12-3 or TRBV12-4 to TRBJ1-2, with TRBD1 identical over 7 bases. The CDR3 runs to 12 residues. V trimming: 5 bases; J trimming: 7 bases; junction bases outside the gene matches: 4. CDR3 coding DNA: TGTGCCAGCAGTGACAGGGACGGTGGCTACACCTTC. Encoded protein: CASSDRDGGYTF.

In its sample, this clonotype is medium-sized. V usage is TRBV12-3 or TRBV12-4 and J usage is TRBJ1-2; 7 positions agree with TRBD1. The CDR3 totals 17 residues. The trim removed 4 bases at V and 4 bases at J, leaving 15 bases unmatched. CDR3 sequence reads: CASSSDRQGWRGYGYTF. CDR3 coding DNA: TGTGCCAGCAGTTCCGATCGACAGGGCTGGCGAGGCTATGGCTACACCTTC.

By frequency in the sample, this clonotype is medium-sized. This chain uses TRBV12-3 or TRBV12-4 with TRBJ1-2, with 9 positions matching TRBD1. The CDR3 is 12 amino acids. Trimming at V came to 6 bases and at J to 10 bases, leaving 6 bases not matched to a gene. CDR3 sequence: CASREGQGVYTF. The CDR3 nucleotides read TGTGCCAGCAGGGAGGGACAGGGAGTCTACACCTTC.

This clonotype is classed as large. V is TRBV12-3 or TRBV12-4 and J is TRBJ1-2; no reliable D call. V dropped 1 base and J dropped 0 bases, with 15 bases sitting between them. The CDR3 spans 17 residues. CDR3 sequence reads: CASSLGLWLRSNYGYTF. The CDR3 coding sequence is TGTGCCAGCAGTTTAGGTCTTTGGTTGCGTTCTAACTATGGCTACACCTTC.

This clonotype is termed hyperexpanded. The junction departs from the called germline gene at one end, perhaps through a read error. The CDR3 loop reads CASRQSPSARSAF. The CDR3 DNA reads as TGTGCCAGCAGACAATCACCCTCGGCTAGGTCCGCCTTC. V usage is TRBV12-3 or TRBV12-4 and J usage is TRBJ1-2; D gene ambiguous. The CDR3 runs 13 residues.

This clonotype is medium-sized (0.01 to 0.1%) within its sample. The gene calls are TRBV12-3 or TRBV12-4 and TRBJ1-2; no reliable D call. This CDR3 is 12 amino acids long. V was pared by 5 bases and J by 7 bases, with 11 bases between. The chain's CDR3 is CASSPGEFGYTF. CDR3 sequence (DNA): TGTGCCAGCAGTCCAGGCGAGTTTGGCTACACCTTC.

In its sample, this clonotype is large (0.1 to 1%). V is TRBV12-3 or TRBV12-4 and J is TRBJ1-2; 9 bases fit TRBD1. J was trimmed by 8 bases and V by 5 bases; bases with no gene match: 6. The CDR3 length is 13 residues. CDR3: CASSPGTGTGYTF. The CDR3 region has the DNA TGTGCCAGCAGTCCCGGGACAGGGACCGGCTACACCTTC.

Sample share makes this clonotype medium-sized. CDR3: CASSLGTGIYGYTF. CDR3 nucleotide sequence: TGTGCCAGCAGTTTAGGGACAGGCATCTATGGCTACACCTTC. This rearrangement joins TRBV12-3 or TRBV12-4 to TRBJ1-2; TRBD1 matches 7 bases. This CDR3 has 14 amino acids. The trim removed 1 base at V and 4 bases at J, leaving 3 bases unmatched.

This clonotype has a handful of counts. One end of the junction varies from germline; a read error may be responsible. The chain uses TRBV12-3 or TRBV12-4 and TRBJ1-2; D gene ambiguous. The CDR3 consists of 17 residues. The CDR3 bases are TGTACCAGCAGTTTAAGAGGACTCCTGGCTGGGAACTATGGCTACACCTTC. Residues: CTSSLRGLLAGNYGYTF.

This clonotype is medium-sized by share. The chain links TRBV12-3 or TRBV12-4 to TRBJ1-2; D not resolved. V shed 2 bases and J shed 2 bases, with 6 bases lying between them. The CDR3 spans 13 residues. CDR3 region: CASSLNGNYGYTF. The CDR3 DNA sequence: TGTGCCAGCAGTTTAAACGGCAACTATGGCTACACCTTC.

Judged by abundance, this clonotype is large. This chain uses TRBV12-3 or TRBV12-4 with TRBJ1-2; D uncertain. V was cut by 7 bases and J by 4 bases, with 19 bases left in between. CDR3 length: 15 residues. The CDR3 loop is CASKRAGPELYGYTF. CDR3 sequence (DNA): TGTGCCAGCAAAAGAGCCGGGCCTGAGCTCTATGGCTACACCTTC.